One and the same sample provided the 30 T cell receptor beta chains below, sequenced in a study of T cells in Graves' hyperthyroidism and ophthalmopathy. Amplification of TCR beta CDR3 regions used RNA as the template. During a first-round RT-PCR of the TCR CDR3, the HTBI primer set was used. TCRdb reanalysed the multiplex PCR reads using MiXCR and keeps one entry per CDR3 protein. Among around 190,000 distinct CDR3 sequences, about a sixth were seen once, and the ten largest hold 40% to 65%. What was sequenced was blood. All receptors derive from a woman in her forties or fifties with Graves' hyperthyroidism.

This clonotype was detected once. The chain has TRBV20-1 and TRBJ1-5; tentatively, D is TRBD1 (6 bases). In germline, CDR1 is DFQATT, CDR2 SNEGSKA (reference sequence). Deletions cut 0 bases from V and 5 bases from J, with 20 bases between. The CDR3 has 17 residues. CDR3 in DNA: TGCAGTGCTAGAGATCTCAAAGGAGGGGGATTTGATCAGCCCCAGCATTTT. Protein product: CSARDLKGGGFDQPQHF.

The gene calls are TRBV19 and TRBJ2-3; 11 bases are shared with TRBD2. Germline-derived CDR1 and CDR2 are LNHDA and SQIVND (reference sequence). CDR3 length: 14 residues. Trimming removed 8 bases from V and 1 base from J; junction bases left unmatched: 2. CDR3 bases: TGTGCCAGTTCGACTAGCGGGGGCACAGATACGCAGTATTTT. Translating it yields CASSTSGGTDTQYF.

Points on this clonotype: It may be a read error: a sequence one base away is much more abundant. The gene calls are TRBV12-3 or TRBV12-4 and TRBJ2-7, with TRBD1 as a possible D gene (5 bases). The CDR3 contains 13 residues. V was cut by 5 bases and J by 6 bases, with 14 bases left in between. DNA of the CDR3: TGTGCCAGCAGTATTACCGGGCAGGGCGAGCAGTACTTC. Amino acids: CASSITGQGEQYF.

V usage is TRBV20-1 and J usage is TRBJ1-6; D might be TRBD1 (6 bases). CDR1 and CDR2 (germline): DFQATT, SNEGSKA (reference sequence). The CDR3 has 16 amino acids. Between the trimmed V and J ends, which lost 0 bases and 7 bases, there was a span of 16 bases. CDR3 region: CSARDRGAGRNSPLHF. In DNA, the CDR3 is TGCAGTGCTAGAGATAGGGGGGCTGGCCGAAATTCACCCCTCCACTTT.

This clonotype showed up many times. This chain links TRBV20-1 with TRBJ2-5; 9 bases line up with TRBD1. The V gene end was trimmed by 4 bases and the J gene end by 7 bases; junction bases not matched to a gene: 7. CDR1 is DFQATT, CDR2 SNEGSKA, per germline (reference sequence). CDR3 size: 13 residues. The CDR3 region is CSATTTGGRTQYF. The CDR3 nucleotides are TGCAGTGCTACCACAACAGGGGGCCGGACCCAGTACTTC.

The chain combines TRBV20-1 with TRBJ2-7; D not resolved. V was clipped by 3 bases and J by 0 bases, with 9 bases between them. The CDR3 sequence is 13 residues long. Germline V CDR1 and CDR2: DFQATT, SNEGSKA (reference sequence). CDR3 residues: CSASAPPSYEQYF. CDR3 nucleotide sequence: TGCAGTGCTAGCGCACCCCCCTCCTACGAGCAGTACTTC.

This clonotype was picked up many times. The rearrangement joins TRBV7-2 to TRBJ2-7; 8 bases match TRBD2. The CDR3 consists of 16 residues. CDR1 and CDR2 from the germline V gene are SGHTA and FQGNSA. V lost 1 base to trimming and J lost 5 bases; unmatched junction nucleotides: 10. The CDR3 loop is CASSLESGRAGNEQYF. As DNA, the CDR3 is TGTGCCAGCAGCTTAGAATCCGGGAGGGCCGGCAACGAGCAGTACTTC.

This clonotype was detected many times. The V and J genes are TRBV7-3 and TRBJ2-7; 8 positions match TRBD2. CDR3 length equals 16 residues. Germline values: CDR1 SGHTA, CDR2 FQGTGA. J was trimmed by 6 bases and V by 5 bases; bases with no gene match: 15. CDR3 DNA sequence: TGTGCCAGCAGCATAGCATCGGGACTAGATAGTCGCGAGCAGTACTTC. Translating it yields CASSIASGLDSREQYF.

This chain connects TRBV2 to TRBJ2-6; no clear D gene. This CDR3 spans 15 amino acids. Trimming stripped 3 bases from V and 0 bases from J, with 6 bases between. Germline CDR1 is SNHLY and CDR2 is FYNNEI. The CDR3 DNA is TGTGCCAGCAGTGAGTCTACCTCTGGGGCCAACGTCCTGACTTTC. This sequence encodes CASSESTSGANVLTF.

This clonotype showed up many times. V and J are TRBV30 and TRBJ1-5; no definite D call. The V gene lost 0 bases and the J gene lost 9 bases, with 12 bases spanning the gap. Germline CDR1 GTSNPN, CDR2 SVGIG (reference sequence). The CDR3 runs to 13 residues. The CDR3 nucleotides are TGTGCCTGGAGTGTCGAACTGCAACGGCCCCAGCATTTT. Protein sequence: CAWSVELQRPQHF.

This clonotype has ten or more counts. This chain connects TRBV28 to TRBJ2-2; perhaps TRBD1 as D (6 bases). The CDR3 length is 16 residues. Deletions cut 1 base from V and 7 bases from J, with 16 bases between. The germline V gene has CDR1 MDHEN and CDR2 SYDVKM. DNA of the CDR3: TGTGCCAGCAGTTTATACCCCCCAGGGGTTGGCGGGGAGCTGTTTTTT. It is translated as CASSLYPPGVGGELFF.

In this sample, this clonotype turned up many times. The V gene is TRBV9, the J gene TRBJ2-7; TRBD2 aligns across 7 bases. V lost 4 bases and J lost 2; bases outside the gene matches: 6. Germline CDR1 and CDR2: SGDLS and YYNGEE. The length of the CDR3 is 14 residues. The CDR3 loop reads CASSPGGTTYEQYF. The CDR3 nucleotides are TGTGCCAGCAGCCCCGGGGGGACCACCTACGAGCAGTACTTC.

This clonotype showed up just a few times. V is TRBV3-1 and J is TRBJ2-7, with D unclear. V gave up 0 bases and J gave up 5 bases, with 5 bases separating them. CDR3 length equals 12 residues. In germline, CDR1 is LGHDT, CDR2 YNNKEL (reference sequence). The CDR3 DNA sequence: TGTGCCAGCAGCCAAGATTGGCACGAGCAGTACTTC. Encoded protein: CASSQDWHEQYF.

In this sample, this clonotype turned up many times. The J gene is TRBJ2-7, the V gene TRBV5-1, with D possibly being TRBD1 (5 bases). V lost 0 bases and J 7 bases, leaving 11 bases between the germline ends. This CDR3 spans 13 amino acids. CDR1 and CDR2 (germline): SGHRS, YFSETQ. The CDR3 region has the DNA TGCGCCAGCAGCTTGGTCAGGGTTGAGGAGCAGTACTTC. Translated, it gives CASSLVRVEEQYF.

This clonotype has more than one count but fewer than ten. CDR3 sequence: CASRARGTGANVLTF. For the CDR3, the DNA is TGTGCCAGCAGAGCCCGCGGAACTGGGGCCAACGTCCTGACTTTC. The rearrangement uses TRBV2 and TRBJ2-6; no firm D call. CDR3 length: 15 residues. Germline CDR1 SNHLY, CDR2 FYNNEI. Trimming took 6 bases from V and 2 from J, leaving 11 bases between them.

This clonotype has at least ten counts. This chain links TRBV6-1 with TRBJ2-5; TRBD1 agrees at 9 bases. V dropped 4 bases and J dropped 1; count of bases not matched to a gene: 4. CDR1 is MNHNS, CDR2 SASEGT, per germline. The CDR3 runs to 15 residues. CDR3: CASSAGDRAQETQYF. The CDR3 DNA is TGTGCCAGCAGTGCGGGGGACAGGGCCCAAGAGACCCAGTACTTC.

The chain's CDR3 is CASSSLAGGYNEQFF. DNA for the CDR3: TGCGCCAGCAGCTCCCTAGCGGGAGGCTACAATGAGCAGTTCTTC. The chain is built from TRBV5-1 and TRBJ2-1; 11 bases agree with TRBD2. V gave up 3 bases and J gave up 3 bases; unmatched junction bases: 2. This CDR3 is built from 15 residues. CDR1 is SGHRS and CDR2 is YFSETQ in the germline V gene.

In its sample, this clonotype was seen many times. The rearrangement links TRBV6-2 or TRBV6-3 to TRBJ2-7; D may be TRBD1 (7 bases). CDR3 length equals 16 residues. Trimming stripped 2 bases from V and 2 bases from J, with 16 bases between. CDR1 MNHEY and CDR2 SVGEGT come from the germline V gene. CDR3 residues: CASSYPIAGQTYEQYF. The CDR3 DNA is TGTGCCAGCAGTTACCCTATTGCGGGACAGACCTACGAGCAGTACTTC.

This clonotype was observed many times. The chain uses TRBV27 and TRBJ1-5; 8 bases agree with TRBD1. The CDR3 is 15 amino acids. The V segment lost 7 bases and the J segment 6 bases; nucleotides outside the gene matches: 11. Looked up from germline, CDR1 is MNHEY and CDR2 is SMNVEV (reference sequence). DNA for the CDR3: TGTGCCAGCAATCGACTTGGACAGGGAGCTCAGCCCCAGCATTTT. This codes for CASNRLGQGAQPQHF.

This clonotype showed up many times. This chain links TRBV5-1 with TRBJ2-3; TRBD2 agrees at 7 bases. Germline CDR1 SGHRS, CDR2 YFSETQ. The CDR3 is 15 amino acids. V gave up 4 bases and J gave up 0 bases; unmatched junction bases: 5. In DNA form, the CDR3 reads TGCGCCAGCAGCCTCATAGCGGGCAGCACAGATACGCAGTATTTT. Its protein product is CASSLIAGSTDTQYF.

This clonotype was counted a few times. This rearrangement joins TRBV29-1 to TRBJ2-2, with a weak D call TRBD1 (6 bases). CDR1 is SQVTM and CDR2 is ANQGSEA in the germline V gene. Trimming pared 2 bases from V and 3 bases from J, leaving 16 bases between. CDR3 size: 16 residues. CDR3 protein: CSVERVLGTYTGELFF. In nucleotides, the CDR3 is TGCAGCGTTGAAAGGGTTTTAGGGACATACACCGGGGAGCTGTTTTTT.

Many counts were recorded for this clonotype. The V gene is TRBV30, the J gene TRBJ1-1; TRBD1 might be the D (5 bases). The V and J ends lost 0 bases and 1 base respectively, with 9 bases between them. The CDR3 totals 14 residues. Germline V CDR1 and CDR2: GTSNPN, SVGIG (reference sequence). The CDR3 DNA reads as TGTGCCTGGAGTGTAAACAGGAGGAACACTGAAGCTTTCTTT. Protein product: CAWSVNRRNTEAFF. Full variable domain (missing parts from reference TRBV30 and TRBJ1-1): SQTIHQWPATLVQPVGSPLSLECTVEGTSNPNLYWYRQAAGRGLQLLFYSVGIGQISSEVPQNLSASRPQDRQFILSSKKLLLSDSGFYLCAWSVNRRNTEAFFGQGTRLTVV.

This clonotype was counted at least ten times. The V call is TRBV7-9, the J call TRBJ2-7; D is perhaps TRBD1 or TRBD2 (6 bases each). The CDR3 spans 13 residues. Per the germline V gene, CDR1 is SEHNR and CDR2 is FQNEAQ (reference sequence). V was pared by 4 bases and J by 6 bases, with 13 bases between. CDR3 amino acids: CASSSARGREQYF. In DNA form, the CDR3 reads TGTGCCAGCAGCTCCGCCCGGGGGCGCGAGCAGTACTTC. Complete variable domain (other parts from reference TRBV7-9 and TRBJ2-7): DTGVSQNPRHKITKRGQNVTFRCDPISEHNRLYWYRQTLGQGPEFLTYFQNEAQLEKSRLLSDRFSAERPKGSFSTLEIQRTEQGDSAMYLCASSSARGREQYFGPGTRLTVT.

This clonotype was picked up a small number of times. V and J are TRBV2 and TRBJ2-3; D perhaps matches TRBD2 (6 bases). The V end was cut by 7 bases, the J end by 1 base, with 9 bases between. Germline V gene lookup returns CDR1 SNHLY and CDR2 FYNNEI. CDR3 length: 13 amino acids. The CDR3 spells CASTSERTDTQYF. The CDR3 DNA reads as TGTGCCAGCACTAGCGAGCGCACAGATACGCAGTATTTT.

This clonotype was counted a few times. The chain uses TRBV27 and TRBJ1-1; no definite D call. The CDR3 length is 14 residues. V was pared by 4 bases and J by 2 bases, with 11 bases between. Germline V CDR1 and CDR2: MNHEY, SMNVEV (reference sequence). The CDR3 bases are TGTGCCAGCAGTTCTACGGACGGAAACACTGAAGCTTTCTTT. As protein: CASSSTDGNTEAFF.

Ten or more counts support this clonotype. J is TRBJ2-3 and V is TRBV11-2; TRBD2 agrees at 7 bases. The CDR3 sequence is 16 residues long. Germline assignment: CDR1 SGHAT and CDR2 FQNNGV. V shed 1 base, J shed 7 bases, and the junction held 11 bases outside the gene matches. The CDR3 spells CASSLAAGMGRYTQYF. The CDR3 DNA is TGTGCCAGCAGCTTAGCAGCGGGAATGGGTCGTTATACGCAGTATTTT.

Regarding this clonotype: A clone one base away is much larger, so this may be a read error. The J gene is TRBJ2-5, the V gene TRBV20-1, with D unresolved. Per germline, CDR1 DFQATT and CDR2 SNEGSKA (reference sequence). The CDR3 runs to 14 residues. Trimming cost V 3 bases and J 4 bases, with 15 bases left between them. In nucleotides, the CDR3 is TGCAGTGCTAGCGGACCGGGCCGGCGAGAGACCCAGTACTTC. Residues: CSASGPGRRETQYF.

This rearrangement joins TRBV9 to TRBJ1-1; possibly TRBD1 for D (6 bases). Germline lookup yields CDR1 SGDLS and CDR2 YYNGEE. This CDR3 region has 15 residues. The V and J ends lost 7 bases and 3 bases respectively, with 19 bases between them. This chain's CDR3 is CASSEGVSPDTEAFF. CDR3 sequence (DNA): TGTGCCAGCTCCGAGGGGGTTTCTCCGGACACTGAAGCTTTCTTT.

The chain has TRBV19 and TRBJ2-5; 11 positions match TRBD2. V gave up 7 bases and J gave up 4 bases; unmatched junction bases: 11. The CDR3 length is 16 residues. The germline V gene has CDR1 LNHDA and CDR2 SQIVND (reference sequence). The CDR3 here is CASTTGSGRARETQYF. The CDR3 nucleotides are TGTGCCAGTACCACCGGTAGCGGGAGGGCAAGAGAGACCCAGTACTTC.

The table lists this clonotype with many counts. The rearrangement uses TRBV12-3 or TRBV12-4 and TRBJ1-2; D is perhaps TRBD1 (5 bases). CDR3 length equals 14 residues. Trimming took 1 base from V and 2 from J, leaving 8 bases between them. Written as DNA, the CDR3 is TGTGCCAGCAGTTTAGTGGACACAAACTATGGCTACACCTTC. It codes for CASSLVDTNYGYTF.